The sequence of this T cell receptor (beta chain) was determined in a study of cytomegalovirus exposure and HLA in healthy donors. Study-wide results and limits: Association of under 20,000 TCR beta sequences with HLA alleles was found at 0.05 false discovery rate in a later analysis. The classifier was said to identify cytomegalovirus status with high specificity and sensitivity. TCR beta V- and J-gene trimming, according to a later analysis, was linked to a missense DCLRE1C variant. Some V segments (TRBV6-2 and TRBV6-3 among them) were excluded as indistinguishable.

Remarks on this clone: Its antigen is still unknown.

V lost 0 bases and J 13 bases, leaving 19 bases between the germline ends. CDR3 length: 14 residues. The V gene's germline CDR1 is SGHNT and CDR2 YYREEE (reference sequence). With 60 Vbeta and 13 Jbeta primers, the PCR was carried out. Sequencing was performed with immunoSEQ multiplex PCR; in TCRdb, only in-frame clones are kept and a portion is missing. This sample's table reports around 130,000 clones. Sample: PBMCs. The sequence was collected from a middle-aged woman in good health and CMV-seronegative. V is TRBV5-4 and J is TRBJ1-2, with a possible D match to TRBD1 (5 bases). For the CDR3, the DNA is TGTGCCAGCAGCTTGGCCGGAACAGGTTGGGGTCCCACCTTC. Protein: CASSLAGTGWGPTF.